This T cell receptor beta chain was sequenced for a study of control samples from healthy donors and cancer patients. V shed 8 bases and J shed 11 bases, with 15 bases lying between them. Germline V gene lookup returns CDR1 SNHLY and CDR2 FYNNEI. CDR3 size: 11 residues. Only in-frame clones appear in the TCRdb table, and some are missing; sequencing was by immunoSEQ multiplex PCR. The table records more than 95,000 clones, more than 75% of them present only once. The sample taken for sequencing was blood. The chain employs TRBV2 and TRBJ1-1; no clear D gene. The sequence derives from a woman in her 70s in good health. CDR3 coding DNA: TGTGCCAGCGGTACCTCGGAGGCGGCTTTCTTT. Protein product: CASGTSEAAFF.